These T cell receptor beta chains were read from a single sample in a study of CD4+ T cells in melanoma. The table came from immunoSEQ multiplex PCR; TCRdb's copy has only in-frame clones and leaves some out. Here the sample spans 110,000 to 150,000 clones, around 90% being singletons. These receptors were taken from a human donor with melanoma. Each CDR3 is given with its conserved first and last residue. A D gene is named only where the DNA matches it firmly. Expanded clones get a size class; other rows say once, few or many, or leave the size out.

J gene: TRBJ2-3; clone size: NA; V gene: TRBV11-2; D gene: NA; CDR3 DNA: TGTGCCAGCAGCTTATGGGGTAGCGGCACAGATACGCAGTATTTT; CDR3 protein: CASSLWGSGTDTQYF
J gene: TRBJ2-1; clone size: once; V gene: TRBV7-9; D gene: TRBD2; CDR3 DNA: TGTGCCAGCAGCTTTAGCGGGGGGGCGAATGAGCAGTTCTTC; CDR3 protein: CASSFSGGANEQFF
J gene: TRBJ2-3; clone size: NA; V gene: TRBV5-6; D gene: TRBD2; CDR3 DNA: TGTGCCAGCAGCGGGTGGACTAGCGGGGTTGTAGATACGCAGTATTTT; CDR3 protein: CASSGWTSGVVDTQYF
J gene: TRBJ2-5; clone size: NA; V gene: TRBV5-1; D gene: NA; CDR3 DNA: TGCGCCAGCAGTTCCACAGGATCCCAGGGGGAGACCCAGTACTTC; CDR3 protein: CASSSTGSQGETQYF
J gene: TRBJ2-7; clone size: NA; V gene: TRBV7-7; D gene: NA; CDR3 DNA: TGTGCCAGCAGCCCCATTGGGGCAGAGAGCGAGCAGTACTTC; CDR3 protein: CASSPIGAESEQYF
J gene: TRBJ1-5; clone size: NA; V gene: TRBV27; D gene: NA; CDR3 DNA: TGTGCCACCGGGGACAGCAATCAGCCCCAGCATTTT; CDR3 protein: CATGDSNQPQHF
J gene: TRBJ1-5; clone size: NA; V gene: TRBV7-9; D gene: TRBD1; CDR3 DNA: TGTGCCAGCAGCTGGGGGGGAACAGGGGGCGGAGATCAGCCCCAGCATTTT; CDR3 protein: CASSWGGTGGGDQPQHF
J gene: TRBJ1-1; clone size: NA; V gene: TRBV25-1; D gene: NA; CDR3 DNA: TGTGCCAGCACGTTGAACACTGAAGCTTTCTTT; CDR3 protein: CASTLNTEAFF
J gene: TRBJ2-7; clone size: NA; V gene: TRBV5-1; D gene: NA; CDR3 DNA: TGCGCCAGCAGAGTTGTGCTGGGAGCCTACGAGCAGTACTTC; CDR3 protein: CASRVVLGAYEQYF
J gene: TRBJ2-7; clone size: NA; V gene: TRBV11-2; D gene: NA; CDR3 DNA: TGTGCCAGCAGCTTTTCCATTACAGGGTTCGGGTACGAGCAGTACTTC; CDR3 protein: CASSFSITGFGYEQYF
J gene: TRBJ2-5; clone size: NA; V gene: TRBV12-5; D gene: TRBD2; CDR3 DNA: TGTGCTAGTGGTTTTTTCGGACTAGCGGGGGTAGGCCAAGAGACCCAGTACTTC; CDR3 protein: CASGFFGLAGVGQETQYF